This T cell receptor beta chain was captured by sequencing in a study of response to subunit inactivated influenza vaccine. The germline CDR1 and CDR2 sequences are LNHNV and YYDKDF (reference sequence). V shed 8 bases and J 4 bases; nucleotides not matched to a gene: 5. This CDR3 has 13 amino acids. TCRdb processed the RT-PCR reads anew with MiXCR; each CDR3 protein has one entry. The table includes about 570,000 distinct CDR3 sequences, approximately 11% detected once. The same data also went into a second study, on T cells expressing NK-cell markers. From that second work: A 5'RACE template switching approach incorporating UMIs was used to make TCR beta cDNA.

This receptor was taken from a man aged 45 to 65 who received an inactivated influenza vaccine. The chain combines TRBV15 with TRBJ2-3; TRBD1 aligns across 8 bases. Source: PBMCs from blood, taken on the day of vaccination. In DNA form, the CDR3 reads TGTGCCACCCGCGGACAGGGATCAGATACGCAGTATTTT. Translating gives CATRGQGSDTQYF.